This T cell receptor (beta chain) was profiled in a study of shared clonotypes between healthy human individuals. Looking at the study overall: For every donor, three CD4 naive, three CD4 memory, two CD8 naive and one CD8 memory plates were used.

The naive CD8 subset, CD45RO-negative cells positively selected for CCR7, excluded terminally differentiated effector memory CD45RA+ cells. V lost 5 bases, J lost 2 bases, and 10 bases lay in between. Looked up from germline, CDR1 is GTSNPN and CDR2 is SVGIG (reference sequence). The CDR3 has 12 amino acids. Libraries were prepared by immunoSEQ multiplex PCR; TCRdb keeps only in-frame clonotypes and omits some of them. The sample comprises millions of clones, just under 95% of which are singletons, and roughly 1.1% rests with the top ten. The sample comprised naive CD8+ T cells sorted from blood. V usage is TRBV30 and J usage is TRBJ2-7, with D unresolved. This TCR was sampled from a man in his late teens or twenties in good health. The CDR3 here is CAWSHPTYEQYF. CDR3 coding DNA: TGTGCCTGGTCGCACCCAACCTACGAGCAGTACTTC.